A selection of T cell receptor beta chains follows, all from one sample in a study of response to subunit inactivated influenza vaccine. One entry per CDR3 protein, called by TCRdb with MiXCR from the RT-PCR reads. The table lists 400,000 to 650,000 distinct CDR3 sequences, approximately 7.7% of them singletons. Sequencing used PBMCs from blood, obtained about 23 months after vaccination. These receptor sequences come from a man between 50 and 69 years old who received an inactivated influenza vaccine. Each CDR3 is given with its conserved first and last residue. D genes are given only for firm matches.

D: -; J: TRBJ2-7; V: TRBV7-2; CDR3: CASSLVRGSYEQYF
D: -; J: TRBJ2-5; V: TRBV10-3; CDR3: CAISHSIGGSQKETQYF
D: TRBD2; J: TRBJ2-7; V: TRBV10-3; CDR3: CAIRGRESYEQYF
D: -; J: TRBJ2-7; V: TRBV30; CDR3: CAWSGGREQYF
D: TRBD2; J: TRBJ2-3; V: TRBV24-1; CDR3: CATSATLAGGRDTQYF
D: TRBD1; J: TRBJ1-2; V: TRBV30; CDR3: CAWRLRTGGRYRYTF
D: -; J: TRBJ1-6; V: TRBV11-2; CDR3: CASSSRSNSPLHF
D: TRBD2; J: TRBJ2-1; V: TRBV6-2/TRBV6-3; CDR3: CASSYPTSGSYNEQFF
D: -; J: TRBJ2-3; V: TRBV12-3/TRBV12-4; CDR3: CASSLVETLNTDTQYF
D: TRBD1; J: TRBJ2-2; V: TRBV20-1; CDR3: CSALTGQGASGELFF
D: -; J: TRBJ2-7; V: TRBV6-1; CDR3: CASSDTGYEQYF
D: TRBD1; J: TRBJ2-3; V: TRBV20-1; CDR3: CSAPSRDRVSTDTQYF
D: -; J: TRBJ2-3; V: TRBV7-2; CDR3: CASSSARAFLGTDTQYF
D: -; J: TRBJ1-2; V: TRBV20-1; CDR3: CSASGGLSNYGYTF
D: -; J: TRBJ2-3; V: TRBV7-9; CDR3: CASSLGGARGDTQYF
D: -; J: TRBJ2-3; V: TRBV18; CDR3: CASSLGAQIRGDTQYF
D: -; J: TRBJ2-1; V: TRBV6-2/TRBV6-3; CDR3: CASSWEFAERRNEQFF
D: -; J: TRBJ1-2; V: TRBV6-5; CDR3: CASSYGSGGGYTF
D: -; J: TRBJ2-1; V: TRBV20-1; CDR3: CSARVREGPYNEQFF
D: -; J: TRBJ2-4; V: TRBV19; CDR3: CASSRGLAKNIQYF
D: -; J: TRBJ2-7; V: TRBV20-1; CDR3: CSARDPKAGAGVYEQYF
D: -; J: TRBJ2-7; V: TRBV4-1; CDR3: CASSQPRQAYEQYF
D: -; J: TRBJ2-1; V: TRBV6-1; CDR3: CASSGSYNEQFF
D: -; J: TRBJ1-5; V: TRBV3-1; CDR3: CASSQDLSPNQPQHF
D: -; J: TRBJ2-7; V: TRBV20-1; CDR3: CSASDPYEQYF
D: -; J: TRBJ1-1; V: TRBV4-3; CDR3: CASSQDHRAPEAFF
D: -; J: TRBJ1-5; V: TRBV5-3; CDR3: CARSRSGPDSSRGNQPQHF
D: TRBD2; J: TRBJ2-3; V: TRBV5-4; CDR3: CASSFPTSGGASDTQYF
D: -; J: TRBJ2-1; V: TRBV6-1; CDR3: CASRTRGSYNEQFF
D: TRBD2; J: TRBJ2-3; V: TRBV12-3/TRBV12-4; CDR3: CASSLPGSGGAKTQYF
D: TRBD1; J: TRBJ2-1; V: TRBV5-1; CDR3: CASSSMTGGKLNNEQFF
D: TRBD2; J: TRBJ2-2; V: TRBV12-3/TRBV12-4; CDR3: CASTRGLFSSGELFF
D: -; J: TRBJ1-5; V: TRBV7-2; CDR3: CASSSDGHSNQPQHF
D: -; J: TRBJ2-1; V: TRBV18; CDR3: CASSPRIGGGDEQFF
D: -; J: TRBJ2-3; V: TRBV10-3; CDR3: CASAPGDTQYF
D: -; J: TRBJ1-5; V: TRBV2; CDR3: CASSEGRSNQPQHF
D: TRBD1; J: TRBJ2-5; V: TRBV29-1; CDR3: CSVIRDRVGETQYF
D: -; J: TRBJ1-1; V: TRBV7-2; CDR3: CASRGTDNTEAFF
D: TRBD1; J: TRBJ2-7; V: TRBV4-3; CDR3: CASSRGQGPYEQYF
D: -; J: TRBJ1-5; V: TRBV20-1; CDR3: CSARDPRGRNQPQHF
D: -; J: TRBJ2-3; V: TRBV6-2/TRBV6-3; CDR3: CASSYGQLTDTQYF
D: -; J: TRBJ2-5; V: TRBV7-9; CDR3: CVSSLFAREETQYF
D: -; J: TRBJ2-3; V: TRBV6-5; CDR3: CASSYRDPGTDTQYF
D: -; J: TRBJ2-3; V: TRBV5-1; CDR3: CASSLQSTDTQYF
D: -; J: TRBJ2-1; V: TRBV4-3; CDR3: CASSQDVASSLSYNEQFF
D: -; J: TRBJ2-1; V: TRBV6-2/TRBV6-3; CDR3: CASAEVGPSTINEQFF
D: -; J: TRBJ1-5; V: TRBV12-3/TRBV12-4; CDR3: CASRRDAQPQHF
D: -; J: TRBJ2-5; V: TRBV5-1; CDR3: CASSLDGQGGETQYF
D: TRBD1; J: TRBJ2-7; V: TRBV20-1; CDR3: CSASKGQGARNEQYF
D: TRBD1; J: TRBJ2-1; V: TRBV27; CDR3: CASSYGQEYNEQFF
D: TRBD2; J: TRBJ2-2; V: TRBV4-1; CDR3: CASGGRLAGELFF
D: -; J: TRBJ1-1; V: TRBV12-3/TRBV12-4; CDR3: CASSFTNTEAFF
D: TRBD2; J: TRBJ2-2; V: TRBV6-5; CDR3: CASSYGLAGAGGELFF
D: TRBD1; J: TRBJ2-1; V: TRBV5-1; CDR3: CASSPGGSDEQFF